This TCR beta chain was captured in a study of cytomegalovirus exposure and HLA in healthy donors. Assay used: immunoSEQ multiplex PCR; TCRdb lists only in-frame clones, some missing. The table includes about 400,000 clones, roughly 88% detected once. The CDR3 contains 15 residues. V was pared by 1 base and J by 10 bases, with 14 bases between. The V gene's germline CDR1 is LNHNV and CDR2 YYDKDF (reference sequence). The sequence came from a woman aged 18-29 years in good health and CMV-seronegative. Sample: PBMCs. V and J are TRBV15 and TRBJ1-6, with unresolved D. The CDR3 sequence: CATSRVDGPGSPLHF. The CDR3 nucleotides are TGTGCCACCAGCAGAGTCGACGGTCCCGGGTCACCCCTCCACTTT.